A single sample gave rise to the 8 T cell receptor beta chains below, sequenced in a study of response to subunit inactivated influenza vaccine. MiXCR was run by TCRdb on the RT-PCR reads, yielding one entry per CDR3 protein. The profile shows fewer than 600,000 distinct CDR3 sequences, approximately 7.8% of them singletons. Sequenced material: PBMCs from blood, taken around 2 years after vaccination. These receptors were taken from a man between 45 and 75 years old who received an inactivated influenza vaccine.

The genes are TRBV9 and TRBJ2-1, with 7 bases fitting TRBD1. Germline values: CDR1 SGDLS, CDR2 YYNGEE. V trimming: 2 bases; J trimming: 9 bases; junction bases outside the gene matches: 5. This CDR3 is 13 amino acids long. CDR3 coding DNA: TGTGCCAGCAGCGTTCAGGGGGAGTCTGAGCAGTTCTTC. Protein: CASSVQGESEQFF.

This clonotype showed up many times. The CDR3 reads CASSPPVGLEDTQYF. The CDR3 DNA is TGTGCCAGCAGTCCCCCGGTGGGTTTGGAAGATACGCAGTATTTT. The gene calls are TRBV27 and TRBJ2-3; D is uncertain. Germline CDR1 is MNHEY and CDR2 is SMNVEV (reference sequence). Deletions cut 5 bases from V and 5 bases from J, with 17 bases between. This CDR3 spans 15 amino acids.

The V gene is TRBV5-1, the J gene TRBJ2-3, with D unresolved. The CDR3 spans 13 residues. Germline V lookup: CDR1 SGHRS, CDR2 YFSETQ. The germline V and J ends were trimmed by 5 bases and 2 bases, with 9 bases remaining between them. The CDR3 DNA is TGCGCCAGCAGTTCGGGTATCACAGATACGCAGTATTTT. Amino acid sequence: CASSSGITDTQYF.

This clonotype occurred a few times. V is TRBV29-1 and J is TRBJ2-7, with 9 nucleotides matching TRBD1. This CDR3 is 12 amino acids long. Germline V lookup: CDR1 SQVTM, CDR2 ANQGSEA. Germline trimming cut 7 bases from V and 2 bases from J; bases unmatched to any gene: 3. The CDR3 nucleotides are TGCAGCGGGGGGGACAGGGCCTACGAGCAGTACTTC. This gives the protein CSGGDRAYEQYF.

This clonotype has more than one count but fewer than ten. The chain joins TRBV7-3 to TRBJ2-1; D is ambiguous. Trimming pared 4 bases from V and 8 bases from J, leaving 12 bases between. The germline V gene has CDR1 SGHTA and CDR2 FQGTGA. This CDR3 has 13 residues. The CDR3 sequence is CASSSRNLDEQFF. CDR3 sequence (DNA): TGTGCCAGCAGCTCCCGAAATCTCGATGAGCAGTTCTTC. The entire variable domain, with the rest obtained from reference TRBV7-3 and TRBJ2-1, is as follows: GAGVSQTPSNKVTEKGKYVELRCDPISGHTALYWYRQSLGQGPEFLIYFQGTGAADDSGLPNDRFFAVRPEGSVSTLKIQRTERGDSAVYLCASSSRNLDEQFFGPGTRLTVL.

This clonotype was counted ten times or more. The chain employs TRBV10-3 and TRBJ2-2, with 16 bases fitting TRBD2. V lost 7 bases and J lost 0; bases outside the gene matches: 5. This CDR3 contains 18 residues. Germline CDR1 reads ENHRY; CDR2 reads SYGVKD. This CDR3 reads CAITPGTSGRANTGELFF. In nucleotides, the CDR3 is TGTGCCATCACCCCAGGGACTAGCGGGAGGGCGAACACCGGGGAGCTGTTTTTT.

This clonotype appeared a few times. This chain's CDR3 is CASSPRLDSYEQYF. In DNA form, the CDR3 reads TGTGCCAGCAGCCCGAGACTAGACTCCTACGAGCAGTACTTC. The V gene is TRBV7-2, the J gene TRBJ2-7; tentatively, D is TRBD2 (6 bases). The V end was cut by 5 bases, the J end by 0 bases, with 11 bases between. This CDR3 is 14 amino acids long. The germline V gene encodes CDR1 SGHTA and CDR2 FQGNSA.

This clonotype was seen only a few times. CDR3 sequence: CASSLGLAGTTNTDTQYF. CDR3 DNA sequence: TGCGCCAGCAGCCTGGGACTAGCGGGGACTACAAACACAGATACGCAGTATTTT. J is TRBJ2-3 and V is TRBV4-3; TRBD2 aligns across 13 bases. The germline gives CDR1 LGHNA, CDR2 YSLEER. The CDR3 contains 18 residues. The junction had 9 bases not matched to a gene; V was cut back by 4 bases and J by 2 bases.